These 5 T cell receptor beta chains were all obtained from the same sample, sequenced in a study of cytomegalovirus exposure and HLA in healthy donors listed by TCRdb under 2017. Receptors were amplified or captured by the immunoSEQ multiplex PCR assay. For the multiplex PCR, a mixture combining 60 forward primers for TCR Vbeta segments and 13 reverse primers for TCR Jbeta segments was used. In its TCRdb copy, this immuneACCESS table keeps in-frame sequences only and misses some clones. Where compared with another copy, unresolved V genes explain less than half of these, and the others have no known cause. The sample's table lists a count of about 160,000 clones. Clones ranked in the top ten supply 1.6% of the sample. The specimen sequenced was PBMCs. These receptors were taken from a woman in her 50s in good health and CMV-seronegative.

The CDR3 nucleotides are TGTGCCAGCAGCCAAGGGGCCTACAAGGGTAGCAATCAGCCCCAGCATTTT. Its protein is CASSQGAYKGSNQPQHF. The J gene is TRBJ1-5, the V gene TRBV11-3; the D gene is possibly TRBD1 (5 bases). The CDR3 has 17 residues. The V end lost 5 bases, the J end lost 0 bases, and 17 bases lay between the germline ends. The germline V gene encodes CDR1 SGHNT and CDR2 YENEEA.

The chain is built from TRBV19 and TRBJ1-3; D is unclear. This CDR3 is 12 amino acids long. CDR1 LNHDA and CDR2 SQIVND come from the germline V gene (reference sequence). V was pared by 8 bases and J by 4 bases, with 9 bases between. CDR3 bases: TGTGCCAGTTCAGAAACAGGAAACACCATATATTTT. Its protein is CASSETGNTIYF.

Here the CDR3 reads CASTSTGLDGETQYF. The CDR3 DNA reads TGTGCCAGCACCTCGACAGGGTTGGATGGAGAGACCCAGTACTTC. This sequence joins TRBV28 and TRBJ2-5, with 7 bases fitting TRBD1. In germline, CDR1 is MDHEN, CDR2 SYDVKM. This CDR3 has 15 residues. The junction had 12 bases not matched to a gene; V was cut back by 7 bases and J by 4 bases.

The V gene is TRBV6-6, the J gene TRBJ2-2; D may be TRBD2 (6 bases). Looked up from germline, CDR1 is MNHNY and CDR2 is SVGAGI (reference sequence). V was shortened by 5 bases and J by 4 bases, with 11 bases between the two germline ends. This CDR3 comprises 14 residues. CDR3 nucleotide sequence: TGTGCCAGCAGTAGCGGGCAATTCACCGGGGAGCTGTTTTTT. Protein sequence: CASSSGQFTGELFF.

CDR3 in amino acids: CASSIGTSSNQPQHF. DNA for the CDR3: TGTGCCAGTAGTATCGGGACTTCTAGCAATCAGCCCCAGCATTTT. The chain is built from TRBV19 and TRBJ1-5; D might be TRBD1 (5 bases). The CDR3 has 15 residues. The V gene's germline CDR1 is LNHDA and CDR2 SQIVND (reference sequence). Deletions cut 3 bases from V and 0 bases from J, with 9 bases between. The whole variable domain, filled in from reference TRBV19 and TRBJ1-5, reads DGGITQSPKYLFRKEGQNVTLSCEQNLNHDAMYWYRQDPGQGLRLIYYSQIVNDFQKGDIAEGYSVSREKKESFPLTVTSAQKNPTAFYLCASSIGTSSNQPQHFGDGTRLSIL.